One T cell receptor (beta chain) is described in this entry. The target antigen is unknown. A read error may account for a junction end that differs from germline. The sample carries other DNA sequences with the same CDR3. Roughly 200 ng DNA, 30,000 or so T cell genomes, went into each sorted-subset replicate PCR. Data came from immunoSEQ multiplex PCR; TCRdb stores just in-frame clones and leaves some out. This sample has just over 2,000,000 clones; approximately 95% occur once, and the top ten carry 0.13%. This record comes from a study of shared clonotypes between healthy human individuals. Overall study context: CD4 naive and CD4 memory each took three plates per donor, while CD8 naive took two and CD8 memory one. General observations from the study: With a handful of donors compared, around 4.7% of naive CD4 clonotypes were shared.

The sample comprised naive CD4+ T cells sorted from blood. Subset in this sample: CD45RA+ positively selected. The sequence came from a man between 18 and 35 years old in good health.

CDR3 amino acids: CASSYSTSSGANVLTF. CDR3 nucleotide sequence: TGCGCCAGCAGTTACTCTACGAGTTCTGGGGCCAACGTCCTGACTTTC. This chain joins TRBV6-5 and TRBJ2-6; D is ambiguous. There are 16 residues in the CDR3. The germline V gene encodes CDR1 MNHEY and CDR2 SVGAGI.